The clone carrying this T cell receptor (beta chain) was seen ten or more times. RNA transcripts were the template for amplifying TCR beta CDR3 regions. The HTBI primer set served for first-round RT-PCR of the TCR CDR3. A single record per CDR3 protein comes from TCRdb applying MiXCR to the multiplex PCR reads. Counted here are roughly 700,000 distinct CDR3 sequences, about 14% occurring once; the ten biggest clones make up 10% to 13%. This sample stems from a study of T cells in Graves' hyperthyroidism and ophthalmopathy. V was pared by 1 base and J by 9 bases, with 19 bases between. The CDR3 has 14 residues. Germline V gives CDR1 SQVTM, CDR2 ANQGSEA. Orbital computed tomography, thyroid ultrasound, serum thyroxine and TRAb, and clinical symptoms together informed the diagnoses.

The source of this sequence is a woman under 30 with Graves' hyperthyroidism. Source material: blood. The rearrangement joins TRBV29-1 to TRBJ2-7, with D unresolved. This CDR3 is CSVEGSPTYGGQYF. The CDR3 DNA reads as TGCAGCGTTGAAGGCTCTCCGACCTACGGCGGGCAGTACTTC.